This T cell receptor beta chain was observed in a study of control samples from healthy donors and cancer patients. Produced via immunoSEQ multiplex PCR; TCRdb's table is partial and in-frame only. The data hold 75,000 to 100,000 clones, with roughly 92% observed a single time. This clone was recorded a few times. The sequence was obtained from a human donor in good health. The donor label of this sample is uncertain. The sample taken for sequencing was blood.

The CDR3 loop is CASSFSTGELFF. The CDR3 DNA reads as TGTGCCAGCAGCTTCAGTACCGGGGAGCTGTTTTTT. The rearrangement uses TRBV7-9 and TRBJ2-2; D uncertain. Germline V lookup: CDR1 SEHNR, CDR2 FQNEAQ (reference sequence). There are 12 residues in the CDR3. The V and J ends lost 3 bases and 5 bases respectively, with 4 bases between them.